The present T cell receptor beta chain was sequenced within a study of lymphopenia after photon versus proton radiotherapy. Germline V lookup: CDR1 LGHNA, CDR2 YSLEER. The trim removed 4 bases at V and 6 bases at J, leaving 6 bases unmatched. This CDR3 is 14 amino acids long. Sequencing used immunoSEQ multiplex PCR; TCRdb keeps in-frame clones, though not all of them. The repertoire holds 30,000 to 40,000 clones, with approximately 87% as singletons. The starting material was peripheral blood, obtained from a patient treated with proton-based radiotherapy. The gene calls are TRBV4-3 and TRBJ2-3; 8 positions match TRBD2. The sequence was obtained from a woman in her sixties or seventies with pancreatic cancer. The CDR3 spells CASSPLAGSDTQYF. The CDR3 DNA sequence: TGCGCCAGCAGCCCGTTAGCGGGATCGGATACGCAGTATTTT.